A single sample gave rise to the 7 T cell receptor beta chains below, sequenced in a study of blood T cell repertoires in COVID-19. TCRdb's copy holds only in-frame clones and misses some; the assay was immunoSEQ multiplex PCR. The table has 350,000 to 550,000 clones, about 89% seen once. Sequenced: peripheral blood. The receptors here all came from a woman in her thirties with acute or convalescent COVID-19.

The CDR3 here is CASSSSQGPEAFF. The DNA for the CDR3 is TGTGCCAGCAGCTCGTCACAGGGCCCTGAAGCTTTCTTT. This chain uses TRBV7-9 with TRBJ1-1, with D maybe TRBD1 (6 bases). CDR1 is SEHNR, CDR2 FQNEAQ, per germline (reference sequence). The V gene lost 4 bases and the J gene lost 6 bases, with 12 bases spanning the gap. This CDR3 spans 13 amino acids. Full variable domain (remainder filled in from reference TRBV7-9 and TRBJ1-1): DTGVSQNPRHKITKRGQNVTFRCDPISEHNRLYWYRQTLGQGPEFLTYFQNEAQLEKSRLLSDRFSAERPKGSFSTLEIQRTEQGDSAMYLCASSSSQGPEAFFGQGTRLTVV.

In DNA, the CDR3 is TGTGCCAGCGAGGGGGTGCAGGTGTCCTACGAGCAGTACTTC. This translates into CASEGVQVSYEQYF. This chain connects TRBV6-5 to TRBJ2-7; a possible D gene is TRBD1 (6 bases). The CDR3 is made up of 14 amino acids. Germline CDR1 and CDR2: MNHEY and SVGAGI. V was clipped by 8 bases and J by 1 base, with 15 bases between them.

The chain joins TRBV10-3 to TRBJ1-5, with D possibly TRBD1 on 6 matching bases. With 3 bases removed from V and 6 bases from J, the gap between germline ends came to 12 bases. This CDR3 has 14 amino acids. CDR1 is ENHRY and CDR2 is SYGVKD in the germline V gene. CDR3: CAISDAGAGQPQHF. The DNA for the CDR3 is TGTGCCATCAGTGATGCAGGGGCGGGTCAGCCCCAGCATTTT.

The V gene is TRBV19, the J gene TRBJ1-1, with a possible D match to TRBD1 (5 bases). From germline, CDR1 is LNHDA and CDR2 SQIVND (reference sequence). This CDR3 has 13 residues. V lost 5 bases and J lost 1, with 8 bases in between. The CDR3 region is CASSYQGNTEAFF. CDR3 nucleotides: TGTGCCAGTAGTTATCAGGGGAACACTGAAGCTTTCTTT.

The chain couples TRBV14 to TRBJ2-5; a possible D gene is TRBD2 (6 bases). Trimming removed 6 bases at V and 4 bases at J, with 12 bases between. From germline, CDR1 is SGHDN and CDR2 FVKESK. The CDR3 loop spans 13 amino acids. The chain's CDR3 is CASRHGSGETQYF. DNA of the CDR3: TGTGCCAGCAGACACGGTAGCGGAGAGACCCAGTACTTC.

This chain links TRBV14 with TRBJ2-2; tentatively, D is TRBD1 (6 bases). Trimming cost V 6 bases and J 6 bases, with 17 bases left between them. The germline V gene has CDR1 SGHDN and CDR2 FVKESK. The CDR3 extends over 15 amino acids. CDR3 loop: CASRPGLPGAGELFF. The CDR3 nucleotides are TGTGCCAGCAGACCCGGACTGCCAGGGGCCGGGGAGCTGTTTTTT.

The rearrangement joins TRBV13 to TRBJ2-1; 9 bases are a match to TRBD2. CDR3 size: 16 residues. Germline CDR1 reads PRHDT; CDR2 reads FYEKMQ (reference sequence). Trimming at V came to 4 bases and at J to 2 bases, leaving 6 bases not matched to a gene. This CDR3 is CASSSFSGGPYNEQFF. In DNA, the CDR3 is TGTGCCAGCAGCTCATTTAGCGGGGGCCCCTACAATGAGCAGTTCTTC. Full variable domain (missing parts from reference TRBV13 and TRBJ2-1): AAGVIQSPRHLIKEKRETATLKCYPIPRHDTVYWYQQGPGQDPQFLISFYEKMQSDKGSIPDRFSAQQFSDYHSELNMSSLELGDSALYFCASSSFSGGPYNEQFFGPGTRLTVL.